This T cell receptor (beta chain) derives from a study of blood T cell dynamics during melanoma immunotherapy. Study context: First-line therapy was either pembrolizumab or nivolumab with ipilimumab for metastatic melanoma.

The study, taken as a whole, reports: Whether repertoire-driving clones were melanoma-specific could not be determined.

This clone was detected a few times. Its antigen is as yet unknown. Regarding time point: week 3, after first cycle of checkpoint inhibitor. Samples come from before therapy and from week 3 after the first blockade cycle. Response was assessed by RECIST 1.1 at 12 weeks, except a couple of rapid progressors. Assay used: immunoSEQ multiplex PCR; TCRdb lists only in-frame clones, some missing. The repertoire holds roughly 5,900 clones, with about 80% as singletons. CDR1 is KGHSH, CDR2 LQKENI, per germline. The CDR3 runs 14 residues. The V segment lost 3 bases and the J segment 2 bases; nucleotides outside the gene matches: 4.

The chain combines TRBV18 with TRBJ2-7; the match to TRBD1 covers 7 bases. The origin of this receptor is a human donor with melanoma. The sample was blood, taken from a patient treated with checkpoint blockade. The CDR3 sequence is CASSPGTATYEQYF. CDR3 bases: TGTGCCAGCTCACCCGGGACAGCTACCTACGAGCAGTACTTC.